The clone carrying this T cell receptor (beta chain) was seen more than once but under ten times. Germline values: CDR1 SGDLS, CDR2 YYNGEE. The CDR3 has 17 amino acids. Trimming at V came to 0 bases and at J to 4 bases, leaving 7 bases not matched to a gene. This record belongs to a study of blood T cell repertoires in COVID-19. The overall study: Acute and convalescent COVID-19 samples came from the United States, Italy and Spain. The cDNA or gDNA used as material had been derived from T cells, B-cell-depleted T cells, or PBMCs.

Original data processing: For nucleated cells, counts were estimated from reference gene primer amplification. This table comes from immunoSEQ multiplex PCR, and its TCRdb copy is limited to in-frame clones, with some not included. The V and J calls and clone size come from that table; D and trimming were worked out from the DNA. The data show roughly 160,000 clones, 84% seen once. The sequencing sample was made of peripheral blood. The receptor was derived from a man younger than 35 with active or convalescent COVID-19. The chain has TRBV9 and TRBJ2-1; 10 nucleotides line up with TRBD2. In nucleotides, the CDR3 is TGTGCCAGCAGCGTAGTTCCAAGCGGGGGGGATTACAATGAGCAGTTCTTC. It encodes CASSVVPSGGDYNEQFF.